This T cell receptor beta chain was found in a study of control samples from healthy donors and cancer patients (TCRdb year 2020). The library was obtained by the immunoSEQ multiplex PCR assay. Not all clones reach the TCRdb copy of this immuneACCESS table, which keeps in-frame sequences only. Checked studies attribute under half of the gap to unresolved V genes and leave the rest unexplained. This sample holds 130,000 or so clones; over 85% were observed only once. The biggest ten clones account for just over 7.5% of the sample. Details on this clone: Its cognate antigen has yet to be identified. Nothing much larger sits one base from this clone, and base qualities are not available.

V is reduced by 4 bases and J by 3 bases, leaving a spacing of 12 bases between them. Looking up the germline V gene yields CDR1 LGHNA and CDR2 YNFKEQ. Spanning cysteine to phenylalanine, the CDR3 consists of 14 amino acids. CDR3 DNA is the only sequence kept; it has 42 bases, read in frame from the first base. Here the chain combines TRBV4-2 and TRBJ2-5, and TRBD1 may be the D gene, going by 6 matching bases. Sequenced: PBMCs. This clonotype originated in a man between 50 and 59 years old with head and neck cancer. The CDR3 protein: CASSRDNKEETQYF. The nucleotide sequence reads TGTGCCAGCAGCCGGGACAACAAAGAAGAGACCCAGTACTTC.